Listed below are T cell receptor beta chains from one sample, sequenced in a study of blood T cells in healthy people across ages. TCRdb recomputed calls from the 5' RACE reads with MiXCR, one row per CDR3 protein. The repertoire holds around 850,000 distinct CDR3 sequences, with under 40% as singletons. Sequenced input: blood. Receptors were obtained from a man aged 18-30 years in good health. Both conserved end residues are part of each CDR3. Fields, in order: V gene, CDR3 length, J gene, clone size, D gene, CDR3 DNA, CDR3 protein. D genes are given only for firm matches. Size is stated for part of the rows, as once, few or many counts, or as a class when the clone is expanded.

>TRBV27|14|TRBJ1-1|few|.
TGTGCCAGCAGTTTAGGGTCCTCAGGGTCTGAAGCTTTCTTT
CASSLGSSGSEAFF
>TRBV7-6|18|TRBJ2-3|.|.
TGTGCCAGCAGCTCCGGCGGCGCGGGGTCAACTAGCACAGATACGCAGTATTTT
CASSSGGAGSTSTDTQYF
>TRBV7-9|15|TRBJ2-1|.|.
TGTGCCAGCAGCCGTCCAGGGTCAACCTACAATGAGCAGTTCTTC
CASSRPGSTYNEQFF
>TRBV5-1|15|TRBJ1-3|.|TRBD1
TGCGCCAGCAGAGTTACAGGGGGCTCTGGAAACACCATATATTTT
CASRVTGGSGNTIYF
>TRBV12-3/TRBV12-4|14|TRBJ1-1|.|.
TGTGCCAGCAGTTGGCTGGAAGGGGGAACTGAAGCTTTCTTT
CASSWLEGGTEAFF
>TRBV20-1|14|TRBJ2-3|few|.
TGCAGTGCTACCGGGACGGCTAACACAGATACGCAGTATTTT
CSATGTANTDTQYF
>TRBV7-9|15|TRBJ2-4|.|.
TGTGCCAGCAGCCCCTCCCGGGACTTGACTAGGGAGCAGTACTTC
CASSPSRDLTREQYF
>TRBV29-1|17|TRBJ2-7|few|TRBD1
TGCAGCGTCACAGGACCGGGACAGGGGGCATCGATCTACGAGCAGTACTTC
CSVTGPGQGASIYEQYF
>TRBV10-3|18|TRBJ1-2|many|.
TGTGCCATCAGTGAGTTTGCCCTAAACACGGGGACTAACTATGGCTACACCTTC
CAISEFALNTGTNYGYTF
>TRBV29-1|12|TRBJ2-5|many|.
TGCAGCGTTGCCATACTCCAAGAGACCCAGTACTTC
CSVAILQETQYF
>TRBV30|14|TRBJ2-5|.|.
TGTGCCTGGATCAAGCCCGCCGGAAAAGAGACCCAGTACTTC
CAWIKPAGKETQYF
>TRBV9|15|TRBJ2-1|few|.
TGTGCCAGCAGCCCAGACGCGGGCGGTTACAATGAGCAGTTCTTC
CASSPDAGGYNEQFF
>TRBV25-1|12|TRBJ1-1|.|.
TGTGCCAGCAGTGAATTGAGCACTGAAGCTTTCTTT
CASSELSTEAFF
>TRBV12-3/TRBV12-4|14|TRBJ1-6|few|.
TGTGCCAGCAGTCTCAGGGAAAATGATTCACCCCCCCACTTT
CASSLRENDSPPHF
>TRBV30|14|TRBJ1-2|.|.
TGTGCCTGGAGTGTACGGGAGTTCAGCTATGGCTACACCTTC
CAWSVREFSYGYTF
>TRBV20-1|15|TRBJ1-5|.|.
TGCAGTGCTAGGCTGGCAGGGGATAACAATCAGCCCCAGCATTTT
CSARLAGDNNQPQHF
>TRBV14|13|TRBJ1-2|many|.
TGCGCCAGCAGCCAAGAGGGGGGATATGGCTACACCTTC
CASSQEGGYGYTF
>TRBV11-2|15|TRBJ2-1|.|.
TGTGCCAGCAGCTTAGGTCTAGCAGGGAGCTATGAGCAGTTCTTC
CASSLGLAGSYEQFF
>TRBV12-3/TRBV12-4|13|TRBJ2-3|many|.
TGTGCCAGCAGTTTAATCGGGGTCGATACGCAGTATTTT
CASSLIGVDTQYF
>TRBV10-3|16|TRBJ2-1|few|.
TGTGCCATCAGTGGTTTCGGGCAGGGTGAATACAATGAGCAGTTCTTC
CAISGFGQGEYNEQFF
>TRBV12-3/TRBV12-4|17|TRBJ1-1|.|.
TGTGCCAACACCCCTTTCGGGTGGACAGATGAAAACACTGAAGCTTTCTTT
CANTPFGWTDENTEAFF
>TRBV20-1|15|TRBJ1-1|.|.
TGCAGTGTTTTAAAATTGGGACAACTGAACACTGAAGCTTTCTTT
CSVLKLGQLNTEAFF
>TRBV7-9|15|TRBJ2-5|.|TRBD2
TGTGCCAGCAGCTTGGTACGCGGGGGTCAAGAGACCCAGTACTTC
CASSLVRGGQETQYF
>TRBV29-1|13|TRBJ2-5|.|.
TGCAGCGTGGACCCCCAGAGGAAAGAGACCCAGTACTTC
CSVDPQRKETQYF
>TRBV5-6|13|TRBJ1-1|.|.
TGTGCCAGCAGCTTCTTAGCCATCCCTGAAGCTTTCTTT
CASSFLAIPEAFF
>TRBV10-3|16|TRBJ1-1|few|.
TGTGCCATCAGCCTCGGAACAGGTCAAGCGAACACTGAAGCTTTCTTT
CAISLGTGQANTEAFF
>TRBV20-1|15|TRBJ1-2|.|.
TGCAGTGCCCCAAGTACCGGGACGGAGCTCTATGGCTACACCTTC
CSAPSTGTELYGYTF
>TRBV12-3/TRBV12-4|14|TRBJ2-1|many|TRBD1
TGTGCCAGCAGTTTAACAGGGGCCTACAATGAGCAGTTCTTC
CASSLTGAYNEQFF
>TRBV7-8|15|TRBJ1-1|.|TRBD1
TGTGCCAGCAGACCCGGGGGGCAGGGGGACACTGAAGCTTTCTTT
CASRPGGQGDTEAFF
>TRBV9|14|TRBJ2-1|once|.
TGTGCCAGCAGCGCGGCAGGGGCCCACAATGAGCAGTTCTTC
CASSAAGAHNEQFF
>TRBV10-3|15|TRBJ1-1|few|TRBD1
TGTGCCATCAGTGGGGGACAGGGGTTGAACACTGAAGCTTTCTTT
CAISGGQGLNTEAFF
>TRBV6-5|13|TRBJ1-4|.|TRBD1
TGTGCCAGCAGTCCACCCCAGACAGGGAAACTGTTTTTT
CASSPPQTGKLFF
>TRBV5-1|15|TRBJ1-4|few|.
TGCGCCAGCAGCTCCGCCGGGACCTCTAATGAAAAACTGTTTTTT
CASSSAGTSNEKLFF
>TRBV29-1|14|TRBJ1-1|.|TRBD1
TGCAGCGCCTGGGACAGGGTGGGGAACACTGAAGCTTTCTTT
CSAWDRVGNTEAFF
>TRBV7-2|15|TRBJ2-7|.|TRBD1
TGTGCCAGCAGCTTAGCGGGACAGGCCCCCTACGAGCAGTACTTC
CASSLAGQAPYEQYF
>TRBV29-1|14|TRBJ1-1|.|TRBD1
TGCAGCGTTGACCCCCGGACAGGCTACACTGAAGCTTTCTTT
CSVDPRTGYTEAFF
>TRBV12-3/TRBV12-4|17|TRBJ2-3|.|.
TGTGCCAGCAGTTTAGGCCCGGGAAGAGGGAGCACAGATGTGCAGTATTTT
CASSLGPGRGSTDVQYF
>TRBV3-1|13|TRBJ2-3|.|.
TGTGCCAGCAGCCAATCCCGGCGGGATACGCAGTATTTT
CASSQSRRDTQYF
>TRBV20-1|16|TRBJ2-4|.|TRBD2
TGCAGTGCTAGAAAGAGTGGGGGGGGAGCCAAAAACATTCAGTACTTC
CSARKSGGGAKNIQYF
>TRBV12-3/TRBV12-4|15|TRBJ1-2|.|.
TGTGCCAGCAGTTCTTCAGACAGTGGACACTATGGCTACACCTTC
CASSSSDSGHYGYTF
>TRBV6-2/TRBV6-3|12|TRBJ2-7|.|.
TGTGCCAGCAGTTACAGGGAGTACGAGCAGTACTTC
CASSYREYEQYF
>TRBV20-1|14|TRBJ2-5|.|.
TGCAGTGCCCCCGACAAGGGCAGTGGAGAGACCCAGTACTTC
CSAPDKGSGETQYF
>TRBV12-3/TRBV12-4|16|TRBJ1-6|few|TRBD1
TGTGCCAGCAGTCCACAGGGGAGCTCCTATAATTCACCCCTCCACTTT
CASSPQGSSYNSPLHF
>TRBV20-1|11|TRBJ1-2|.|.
TGCAGTGTGGGGACTCTCTATGGCTACACCTTC
CSVGTLYGYTF
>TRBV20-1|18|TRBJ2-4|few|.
TGCAGTGCTAGAGATGTCAGGAAGCCCTCTTTAGCCAAAAACATTCAGTACTTC
CSARDVRKPSLAKNIQYF
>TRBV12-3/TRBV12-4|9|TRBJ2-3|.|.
TGTGCCTGCGGAGATACGCAGTATTTT
CACGDTQYF
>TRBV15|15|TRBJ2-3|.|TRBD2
TGTGCCACCCTAGCGGGGGATACTAGCACAGATACGCAGTATTTT
CATLAGDTSTDTQYF
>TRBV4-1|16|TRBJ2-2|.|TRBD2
TGCGCCAGCAGCCCCCTGACTAGCGGGGGGTACGGGGAGCTGTTTTTT
CASSPLTSGGYGELFF